This TCR beta chain comes out of a study of T cell responses to AZD1222 COVID-19 vaccine. Study-level results: Possibly, clonal diversity was underestimated; donors were largely white British and included more females. Reports say nearly half of spike-specific TCRs go after unmutated variant regions. With two AZD1222 doses given, Spike-specific TCR breadth and depth both rose.

Produced via immunoSEQ multiplex PCR; TCRdb's table is partial and in-frame only. The table lists 100,000 to 150,000 clones, roughly 89% of them singletons, with approximately 7.1% in the top ten. Pooling covered second doses at about 4 or about 12 weeks. As for this clone: What it binds is unknown.

The clonotype comes from an adult who received the AZD1222 COVID-19 vaccine. The source was peripheral blood, collected 28 days after the second AZD1222 dose.

Written as DNA, the CDR3 is TGTGCCAGCAGCCCCGATGGGGGGAAAAGTTCTTACGAGCAGTACTTC. It codes for CASSPDGGKSSYEQYF. The chain employs TRBV11-3 and TRBJ2-7, with D possibly being TRBD2 (6 bases). From germline, CDR1 is SGHNT and CDR2 YENEEA. V lost 5 bases, J lost 4 bases, and 21 bases lay in between. The CDR3 runs 16 residues.